The sequence of this TCR beta chain was determined in a study of T cell responses to AZD1222 COVID-19 vaccine. Study-wide points: At study baseline, merely five or six AZD1222 recipients were seropositive. Vaccination with two AZD1222 doses was followed by a rise in Spike-specific TCR breadth and depth. A mostly white British donor set with more females was recruited, and clonal diversity was possibly underestimated. Regions 160-218 and 743-854 held dominance among vaccine-associated CD4 TCRs, which spanned spike.

The CDR3 covers 15 residues. Trimming pared 3 bases from V and 5 bases from J, leaving 13 bases between. The germline V gene encodes CDR1 MNHNS and CDR2 SASEGT. Assay: immunoSEQ multiplex PCR; the TCRdb copy retains only in-frame clones and omits some. The sample shows fewer than 55,000 clones, 70% to 85% of them seen only once. Concerning this clone: Its antigen is still unknown.

The clonotype comes from an adult in good health. Sequenced here: peripheral blood, sampled on day 0 of MenACWY control vaccination. The chain carries TRBV6-1 and TRBJ2-2, with D perhaps TRBD1 or TRBD2 (5 bases each). The DNA of the CDR3 is TGTGCCAGCAGTGAGTTGGGGACCGAGACCGGGGAGCTGTTTTTT. Translated, it gives CASSELGTETGELFF.